These 4 T cell receptor beta chains were all obtained from the same sample, sequenced in a study of T cells in tuberculosis. TCRdb keeps only in-frame clones here, not all; method: immunoSEQ multiplex PCR. The table includes tens of thousands of clones, more than 90% detected once. The sample was PBMCs. The receptors shown here come from a donor aged 10 to 29 with latent tuberculosis or without tuberculosis infection.

This chain connects TRBV7-9 to TRBJ2-7; 9 nucleotides line up with TRBD2. Trimming removed 11 bases from V and 1 base from J; junction bases left unmatched: 12. The CDR3 consists of 15 residues. Germline V gene lookup returns CDR1 SEHNR and CDR2 FQNEAQ (reference sequence). The CDR3 loop is CALSPSSGASYEQYF. Written as DNA, the CDR3 is TGTGCCCTCTCTCCTTCTAGCGGGGCTTCCTACGAGCAGTACTTC.

The V and J genes are TRBV11-2 and TRBJ2-3; the match to TRBD2 covers 10 bases. CDR3 length: 15 amino acids. With V trimmed by 6 bases and J by 4 bases, 7 bases remained unmatched. Germline V gene lookup returns CDR1 SGHAT and CDR2 FQNNGV. CDR3 in DNA: TGTGCCAGCAGTCGACCGGGACTAGCGCCAGATACGCAGTATTTT. It translates to CASSRPGLAPDTQYF.

V usage is TRBV27 and J usage is TRBJ2-7, with TRBD1 identical over 10 bases. The junction had 3 bases not matched to a gene; V was cut back by 6 bases and J by 1 base. In germline, CDR1 is MNHEY, CDR2 SMNVEV (reference sequence). The CDR3 extends over 14 amino acids. This chain's CDR3 is CASSWTGGSYEQYF. CDR3 nucleotides: TGTGCCAGCAGCTGGACAGGGGGTTCCTACGAGCAGTACTTC.

This clone was seen a handful of times. The chain recombines TRBV7-9 with TRBJ2-7, with 7 bases identical to TRBD2. The germline V gene has CDR1 SEHNR and CDR2 FQNEAQ (reference sequence). The CDR3 is made up of 15 amino acids. The trim removed 1 base at V and 4 bases at J, leaving 7 bases unmatched. CDR3 coding DNA: TGTGCCAGCAGCTTAGGGGTAGCGGGTAGGTACGAGCAGTACTTC. Its protein is CASSLGVAGRYEQYF.